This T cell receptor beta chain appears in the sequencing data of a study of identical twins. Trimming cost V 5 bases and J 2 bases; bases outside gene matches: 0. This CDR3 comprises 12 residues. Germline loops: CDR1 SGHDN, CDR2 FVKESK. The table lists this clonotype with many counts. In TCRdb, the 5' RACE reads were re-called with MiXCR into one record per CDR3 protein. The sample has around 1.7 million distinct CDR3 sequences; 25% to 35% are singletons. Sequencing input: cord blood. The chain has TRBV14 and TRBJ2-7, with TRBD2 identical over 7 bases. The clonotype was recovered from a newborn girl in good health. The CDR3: CASSGRAYEQYF. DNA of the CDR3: TGTGCCAGCAGCGGGAGGGCCTACGAGCAGTACTTC.